This T cell receptor (beta chain) was documented in a study of T cells in Graves' hyperthyroidism and ophthalmopathy. Diagnosis relied on clinical symptoms, serum thyroxine and TRAb, thyroid ultrasound and orbital computed tomography. The J segment lost 5 bases and the V segment lost 6 bases, leaving 6 bases of the junction unmatched. CDR3 length: 14 residues. The germline V gene has CDR1 KGHDR and CDR2 SFDVKD. Regions amplified from RNA transcripts were the TCR beta CDR3 regions. Primed by the HTBI set, a first-round RT-PCR was run on the TCR CDR3. TCRdb ran MiXCR on the multiplex PCR reads and lists one entry per CDR3 protein. The table records hundreds of thousands of distinct CDR3 sequences, approximately 15% of them present only once. Study-wide results and limits: Most clonotypes expanded in thyroid above 0.001 were likewise present in blood.

This clonotype came up a few times. Its specificity is not known. Sequences were obtained from blood. The TCR comes from a woman aged 18-29 years with Graves' hyperthyroidism. The J gene is TRBJ2-7, the V gene TRBV24-1; TRBD2 agrees at 10 bases. The CDR3 coding sequence is TGTGCCACCAGTCCAGCTAGCGGGAGCCACGAGCAGTACTTC. Translation: CATSPASGSHEQYF.